This TCR beta chain came from a study of beta chain features in type 1 diabetes. Study overall: Comparable age, gender and cell yields were observed in patients relative to healthy donors. Points from the study as a whole: For type 1 diabetes patients, VDJ junctions showed fewer insertions and more deletions.

As to this clone: As yet, its antigen is unknown.

V lost 7 bases and J lost 0, with 7 bases in between. This CDR3 comprises 13 residues. Germline CDR1 reads MDHEN; CDR2 reads SYDVKM. Every isolated RNA sample was fully reverse transcribed, so sequencing captured expressed TCRB transcripts. Some clones are missing from TCRdb's copy, which holds only in-frame ones; the method was immunoSEQ multiplex PCR. The table lists about 410,000 clones, 14% of them singletons. This receptor was identified in a young man in good health. The V gene is TRBV28, the J gene TRBJ2-1; no definite D call. The sample comprised naive CD4+ T cells from blood. CDR3 DNA: TGTGCCAGCAAGCCCCGCTCCTACAATGAGCAGTTCTTC. Translated: CASKPRSYNEQFF.